This is a list of T cell receptor beta chains from one sample in a study of blood T cell repertoires in COVID-19. Repertoires were generated with immunoSEQ multiplex PCR, while TCRdb's copy carries only in-frame clones and drops some. The sample includes some 340,000 clones, roughly 80% of them seen just once. The sample taken for sequencing was PBMCs or T cells enriched from blood (not recorded which). The receptors were gathered from a woman in her forties or fifties who had recovered from COVID-19. Both conserved end residues are part of each CDR3. D genes are given only for firm matches. Some rows have no size entry. The others give once, few or many, or a class for an expanded clone.

TRBJ2-5,TRBD1,TRBV6-1,NA,TGTGCCAGCAGTGAGTCAGGGGGCTGGAAAGAGACCCAGTACTTC,CASSESGGWKETQYF
TRBJ1-2,NA,TRBV11-2,NA,TGTGCCAGCAGCGCGACAGGATACTATGGCTACACCTTC,CASSATGYYGYTF
TRBJ2-1,NA,TRBV7-9,NA,TGTGCCAGCAGCCACCGCGGAAATGAGCAGTTCTTC,CASSHRGNEQFF
TRBJ1-2,TRBD1,TRBV30,NA,TGTGCCTGGAGTGTACTGCCCCAGGGGGGATACTATGGCTACACCTTC,CAWSVLPQGGYYGYTF
TRBJ2-7,TRBD2,TRBV23-1,NA,TGCGCCAGCAGTCGCCCCGGACTGGTGCTAGCGGGGGTATCTTACGAGCAGTACTTC,CASSRPGLVLAGVSYEQYF
TRBJ1-4,TRBD1,TRBV5-6,few,TGTGCCAGCAGCCTATTCCACAGGGGATCAAATGAAAAACTGTTTTTT,CASSLFHRGSNEKLFF
TRBJ1-1,TRBD1,TRBV14,NA,TGTGCCAGCAGCCCGACAGGGGGCTTGAACACTGAAGCTTTCTTT,CASSPTGGLNTEAFF
TRBJ1-1,TRBD1,TRBV19,NA,TGTGCCAGTAGTATGGACAGGGGGCGCGACACTGAAGCTTTCTTT,CASSMDRGRDTEAFF
TRBJ1-2,TRBD1,TRBV30,few,TGTGCCTGGAGTAAGGGGGCCCGCTACACCTTC,CAWSKGARYTF
TRBJ1-5,TRBD1,TRBV3-1/TRBV3-2,NA,TGTGCCAGCAGCCAAGATGACAGGGCCCCCCAGCATTTT,CASSQDDRAPQHF
TRBJ2-4,TRBD2,TRBV6-2/TRBV6-3,NA,TGTGCCAGCAGCCCGCGGGGGGGCCTGAACATTCAGTACTTC,CASSPRGGLNIQYF
TRBJ1-4,NA,TRBV7-2,NA,TGTGCCAGCAGCTACGACAGGAGAGATGAAAAACTGTTTTTT,CASSYDRRDEKLFF
TRBJ1-4,NA,TRBV30,once,TGTGCCCTCTCCCGCGGACAGATTAATGAAAAACTGTTTTTT,CALSRGQINEKLFF
TRBJ1-1,NA,TRBV27,NA,TGTGCCAGCAGTTTGGGCCCCCCCACTGAAGCTTTCTTT,CASSLGPPTEAFF
TRBJ2-7,NA,TRBV7-2,NA,TGTGCCAGCAGCCCTCGACAGCACCTGACATACGAGCAGTACTTC,CASSPRQHLTYEQYF
TRBJ1-6,NA,TRBV7-2,NA,TGTGCCAGCACCCGCGCGCCCTCCTATAATTCACCCCTCCACTTT,CASTRAPSYNSPLHF
TRBJ2-1,TRBD2,TRBV13,NA,TGTGCCAGCAGCCCGGGGGTCGGGGGGGCCCTTTACAATGAGCAGTTCTTC,CASSPGVGGALYNEQFF